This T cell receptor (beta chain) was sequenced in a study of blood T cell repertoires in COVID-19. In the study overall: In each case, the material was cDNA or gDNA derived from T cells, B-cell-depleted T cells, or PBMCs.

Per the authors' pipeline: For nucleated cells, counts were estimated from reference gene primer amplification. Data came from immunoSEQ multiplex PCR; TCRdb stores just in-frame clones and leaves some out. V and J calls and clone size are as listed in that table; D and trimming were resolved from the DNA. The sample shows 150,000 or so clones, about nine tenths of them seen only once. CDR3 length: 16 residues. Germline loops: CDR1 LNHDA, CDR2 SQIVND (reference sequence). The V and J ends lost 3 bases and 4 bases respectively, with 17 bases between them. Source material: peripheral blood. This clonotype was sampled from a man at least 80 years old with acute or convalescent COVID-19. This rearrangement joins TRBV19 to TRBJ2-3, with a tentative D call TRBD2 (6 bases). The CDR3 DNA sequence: TGTGCCAGTAGTATTGGAGGGCAGTGGGGGGCAGATACGCAGTATTTT. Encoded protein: CASSIGGQWGADTQYF.